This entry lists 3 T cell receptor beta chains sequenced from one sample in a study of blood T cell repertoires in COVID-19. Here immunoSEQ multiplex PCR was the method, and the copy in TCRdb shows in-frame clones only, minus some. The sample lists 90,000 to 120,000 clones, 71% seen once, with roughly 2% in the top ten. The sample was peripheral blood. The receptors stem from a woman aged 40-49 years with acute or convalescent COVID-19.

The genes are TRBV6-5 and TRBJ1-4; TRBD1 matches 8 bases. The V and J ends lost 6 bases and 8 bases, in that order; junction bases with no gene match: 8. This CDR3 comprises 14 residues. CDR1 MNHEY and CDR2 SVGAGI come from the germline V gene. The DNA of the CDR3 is TGTGCCAGCAGAAGCCGCAGGGGGCGGGAAAAACTGTTTTTT. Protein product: CASRSRRGREKLFF.

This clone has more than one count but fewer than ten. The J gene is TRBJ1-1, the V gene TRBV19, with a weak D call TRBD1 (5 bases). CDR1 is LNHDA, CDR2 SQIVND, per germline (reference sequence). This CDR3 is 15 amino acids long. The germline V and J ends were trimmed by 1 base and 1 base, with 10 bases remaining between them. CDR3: CASSIVGRGNTEAFF. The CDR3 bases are TGTGCCAGTAGTATAGTCGGGAGGGGGAACACTGAAGCTTTCTTT.

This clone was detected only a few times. CDR3 in DNA: TGTGCCAGCAGTGAGCAGGGTCGCTATGGCTACACCTTC. Its translation is CASSEQGRYGYTF. This chain uses TRBV7-9 with TRBJ1-2, with D possibly TRBD1 on 5 matching bases. CDR3 length: 13 amino acids. Trimming shortened V by 6 bases and J by 4 bases, and 12 bases separated the two germline ends. CDR1 is SEHNR and CDR2 is FQNEAQ in the germline V gene (reference sequence).